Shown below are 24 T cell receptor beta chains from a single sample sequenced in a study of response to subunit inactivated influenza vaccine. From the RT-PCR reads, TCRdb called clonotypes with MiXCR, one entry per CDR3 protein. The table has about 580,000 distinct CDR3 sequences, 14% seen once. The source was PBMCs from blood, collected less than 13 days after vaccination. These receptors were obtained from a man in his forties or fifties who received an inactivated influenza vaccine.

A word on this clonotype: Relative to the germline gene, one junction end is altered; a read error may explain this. For the CDR3, the DNA is TGTGCCAGCAGTTTAGGCGGGACTAGCATAGATACGCAGTATTTT. The encoded protein is CASSLGGTSIDTQYF. V is TRBV12-3 or TRBV12-4 and J is TRBJ2-3; 9 bases map to TRBD2. The CDR3 sequence is 15 residues long.

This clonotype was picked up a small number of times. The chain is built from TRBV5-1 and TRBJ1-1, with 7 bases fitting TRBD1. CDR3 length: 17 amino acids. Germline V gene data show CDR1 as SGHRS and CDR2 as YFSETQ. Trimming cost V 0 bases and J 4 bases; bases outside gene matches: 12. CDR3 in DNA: TGCGCCAGCAGCTTGGGCGGGACAGCCCGACAAAGCACTGAAGCTTTCTTT. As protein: CASSLGGTARQSTEAFF.

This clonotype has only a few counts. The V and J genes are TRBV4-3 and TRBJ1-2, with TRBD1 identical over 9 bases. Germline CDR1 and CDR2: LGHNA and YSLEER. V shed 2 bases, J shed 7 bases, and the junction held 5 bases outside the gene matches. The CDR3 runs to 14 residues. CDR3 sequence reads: CASSQSTGGSGYTF. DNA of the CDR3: TGCGCCAGCAGCCAATCTACAGGGGGCTCTGGCTACACCTTC.

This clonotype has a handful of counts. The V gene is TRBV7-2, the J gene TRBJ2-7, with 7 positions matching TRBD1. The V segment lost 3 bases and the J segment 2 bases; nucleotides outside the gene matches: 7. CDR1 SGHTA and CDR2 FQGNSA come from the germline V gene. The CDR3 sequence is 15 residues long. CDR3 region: CASSFRPGGTYEQYF. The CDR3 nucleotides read TGTGCCAGCAGCTTCCGCCCAGGGGGAACCTACGAGCAGTACTTC.

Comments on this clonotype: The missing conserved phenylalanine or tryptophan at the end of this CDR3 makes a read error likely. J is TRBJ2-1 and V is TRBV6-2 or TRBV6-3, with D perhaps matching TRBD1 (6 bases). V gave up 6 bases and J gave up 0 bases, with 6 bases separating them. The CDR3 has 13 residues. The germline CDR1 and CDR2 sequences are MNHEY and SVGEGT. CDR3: CASRDSSYNEQFL. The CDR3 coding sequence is TGTGCCAGCAGGGACAGCTCCTACAATGAGCAGTTCCTC.

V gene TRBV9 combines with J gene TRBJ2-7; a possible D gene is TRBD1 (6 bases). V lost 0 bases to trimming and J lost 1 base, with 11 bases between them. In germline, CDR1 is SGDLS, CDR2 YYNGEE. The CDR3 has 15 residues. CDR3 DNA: TGTGCCAGCAGCGTAGGGGGGCTCTATTCCTACGAGCAGTACTTC. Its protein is CASSVGGLYSYEQYF.

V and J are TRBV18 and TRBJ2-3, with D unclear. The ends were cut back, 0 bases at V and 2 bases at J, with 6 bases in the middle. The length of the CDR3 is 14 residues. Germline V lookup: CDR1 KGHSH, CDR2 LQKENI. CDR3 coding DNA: TGTGCCAGCTCACCACCTTCACTCACAGATACGCAGTATTTT. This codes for CASSPPSLTDTQYF.

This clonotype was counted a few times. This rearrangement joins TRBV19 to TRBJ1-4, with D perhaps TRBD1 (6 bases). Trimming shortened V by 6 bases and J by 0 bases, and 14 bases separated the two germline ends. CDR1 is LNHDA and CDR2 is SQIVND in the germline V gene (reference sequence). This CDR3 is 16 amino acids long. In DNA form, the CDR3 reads TGTGCCAGTAGGACGGGACACGAGGCAACTAATGAAAAACTGTTTTTT. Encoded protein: CASRTGHEATNEKLFF. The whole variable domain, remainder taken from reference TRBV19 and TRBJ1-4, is DGGITQSPKYLFRKEGQNVTLSCEQNLNHDAMYWYRQDPGQGLRLIYYSQIVNDFQKGDIAEGYSVSREKKESFPLTVTSAQKNPTAFYLCASRTGHEATNEKLFFGSGTQLSVL.

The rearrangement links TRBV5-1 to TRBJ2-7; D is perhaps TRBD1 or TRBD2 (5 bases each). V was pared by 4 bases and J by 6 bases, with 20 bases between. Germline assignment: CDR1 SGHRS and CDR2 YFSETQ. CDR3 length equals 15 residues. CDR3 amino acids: CASSQSRGITAEQYF. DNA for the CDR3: TGCGCCAGCAGCCAGTCACGGGGCATCACAGCCGAGCAGTACTTC.

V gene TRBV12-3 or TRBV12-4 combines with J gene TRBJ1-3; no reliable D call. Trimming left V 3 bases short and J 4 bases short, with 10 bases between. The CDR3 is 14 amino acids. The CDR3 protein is CASSFGAGGNTIYF. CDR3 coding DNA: TGTGCCAGCAGTTTTGGAGCTGGCGGAAACACCATATATTTT.

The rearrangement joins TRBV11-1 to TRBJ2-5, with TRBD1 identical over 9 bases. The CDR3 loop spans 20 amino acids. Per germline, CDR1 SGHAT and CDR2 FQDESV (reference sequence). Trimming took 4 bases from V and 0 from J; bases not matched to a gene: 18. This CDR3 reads CASSSPSYSHRGRDQETQYF. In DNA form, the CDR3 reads TGTGCCAGCAGCTCTCCCTCGTACAGCCACAGGGGGCGGGACCAAGAGACCCAGTACTTC.

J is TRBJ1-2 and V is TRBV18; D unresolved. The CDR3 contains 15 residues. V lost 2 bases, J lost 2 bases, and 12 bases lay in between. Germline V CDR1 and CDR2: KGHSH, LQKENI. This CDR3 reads CASSPNPIRNYGYTF. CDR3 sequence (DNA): TGTGCCAGCTCACCAAACCCGATACGGAACTATGGCTACACCTTC.

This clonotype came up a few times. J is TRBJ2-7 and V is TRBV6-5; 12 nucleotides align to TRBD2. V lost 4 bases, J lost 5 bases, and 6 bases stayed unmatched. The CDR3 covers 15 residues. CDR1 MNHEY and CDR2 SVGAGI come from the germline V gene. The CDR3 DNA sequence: TGTGCCAGCAGTTCTGGAACTAGCGGGAGGAACGAGCAGTACTTC. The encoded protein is CASSSGTSGRNEQYF.

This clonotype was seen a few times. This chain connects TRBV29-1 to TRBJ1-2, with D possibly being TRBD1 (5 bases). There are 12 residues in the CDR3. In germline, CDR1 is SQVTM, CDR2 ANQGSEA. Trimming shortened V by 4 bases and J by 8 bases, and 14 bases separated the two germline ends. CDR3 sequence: CSVVRGIEGYTF. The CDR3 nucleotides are TGCAGCGTTGTGCGGGGGATAGAAGGCTACACCTTC.

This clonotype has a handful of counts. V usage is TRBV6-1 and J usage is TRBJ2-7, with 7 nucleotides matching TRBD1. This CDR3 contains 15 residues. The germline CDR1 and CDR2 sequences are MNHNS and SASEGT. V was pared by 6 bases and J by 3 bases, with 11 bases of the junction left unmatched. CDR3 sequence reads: CASRARDSSFYEQYF. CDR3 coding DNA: TGTGCCAGCAGGGCCCGGGACAGCTCGTTCTACGAGCAGTACTTC.

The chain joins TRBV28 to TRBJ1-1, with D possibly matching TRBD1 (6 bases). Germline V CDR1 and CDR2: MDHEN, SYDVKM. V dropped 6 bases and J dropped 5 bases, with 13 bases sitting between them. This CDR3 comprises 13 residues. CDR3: CASRVDRITEAFF. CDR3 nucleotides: TGTGCCAGCAGGGTGGACAGAATAACTGAAGCTTTCTTT.

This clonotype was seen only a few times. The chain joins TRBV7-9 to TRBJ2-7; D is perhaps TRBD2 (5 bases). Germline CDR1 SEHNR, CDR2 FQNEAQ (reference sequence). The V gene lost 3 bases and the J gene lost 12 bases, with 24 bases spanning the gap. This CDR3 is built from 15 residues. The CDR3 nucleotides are TGTGCCAGCAGCTTTTCGGGATCCCCTCTTAAAGTCGTGTACTTC. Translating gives CASSFSGSPLKVVYF.

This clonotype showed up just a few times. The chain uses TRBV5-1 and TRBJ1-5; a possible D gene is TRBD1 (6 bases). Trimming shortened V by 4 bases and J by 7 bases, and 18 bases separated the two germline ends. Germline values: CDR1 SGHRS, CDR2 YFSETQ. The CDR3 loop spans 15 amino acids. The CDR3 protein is CASSPGSTGGQPQHF. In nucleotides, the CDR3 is TGCGCCAGCAGCCCAGGTTCGACAGGAGGGCAGCCCCAGCATTTT.

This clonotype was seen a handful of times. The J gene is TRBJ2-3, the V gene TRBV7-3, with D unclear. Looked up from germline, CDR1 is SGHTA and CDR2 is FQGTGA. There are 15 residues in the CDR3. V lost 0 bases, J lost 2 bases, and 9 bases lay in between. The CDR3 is CASSLTLAPTDTQYF. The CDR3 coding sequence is TGTGCCAGCAGCTTAACGTTGGCCCCCACAGATACGCAGTATTTT.

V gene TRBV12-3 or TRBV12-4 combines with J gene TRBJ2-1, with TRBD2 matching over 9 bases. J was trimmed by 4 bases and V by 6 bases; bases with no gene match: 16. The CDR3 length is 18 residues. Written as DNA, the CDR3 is TGTGCCAGCAGCCCCACGCCCTGGCGGGAGGGTTATTACAATGAGCAGTTCTTC. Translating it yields CASSPTPWREGYYNEQFF.

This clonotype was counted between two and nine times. CDR3 in amino acids: CASSILGSGANVLTF. Written as DNA, the CDR3 is TGTGCCAGTAGTATCTTAGGGTCTGGGGCCAACGTCCTGACTTTC. The rearrangement links TRBV19 to TRBJ2-6; D not certain. This CDR3 contains 15 residues. Trimming pared 3 bases from V and 1 base from J, leaving 7 bases between. Germline CDR1 is LNHDA and CDR2 is SQIVND (reference sequence).

The CDR3 bases are TGTGCCAGCAGCTTAGCGGGAGGGCGCGGCTACACCTTC. Translating it yields CASSLAGGRGYTF. V is TRBV7-2 and J is TRBJ1-2; D gene uncertain. Trimming stripped 0 bases from V and 8 bases from J, with 10 bases between. Germline assignment: CDR1 SGHTA and CDR2 FQGNSA. This CDR3 comprises 13 residues.

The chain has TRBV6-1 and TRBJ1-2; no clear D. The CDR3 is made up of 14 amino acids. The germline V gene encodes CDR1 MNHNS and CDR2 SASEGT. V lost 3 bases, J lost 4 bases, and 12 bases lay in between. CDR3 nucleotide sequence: TGTGCCAGCAGTGACAACCTCGACATCTATGGCTACACCTTC. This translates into CASSDNLDIYGYTF.

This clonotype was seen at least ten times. The CDR3 DNA follows: TGTGCCAGCAGCTTGGTCGACAGGGATACGCAGTATTTT. It is translated as CASSLVDRDTQYF. The V and J genes are TRBV5-8 and TRBJ2-3, with D perhaps TRBD1 (6 bases). The CDR3 length is 13 residues. CDR1 and CDR2 (germline): SGHTS, YDEGEE. The V end was cut by 0 bases, the J end by 6 bases, with 8 bases between.